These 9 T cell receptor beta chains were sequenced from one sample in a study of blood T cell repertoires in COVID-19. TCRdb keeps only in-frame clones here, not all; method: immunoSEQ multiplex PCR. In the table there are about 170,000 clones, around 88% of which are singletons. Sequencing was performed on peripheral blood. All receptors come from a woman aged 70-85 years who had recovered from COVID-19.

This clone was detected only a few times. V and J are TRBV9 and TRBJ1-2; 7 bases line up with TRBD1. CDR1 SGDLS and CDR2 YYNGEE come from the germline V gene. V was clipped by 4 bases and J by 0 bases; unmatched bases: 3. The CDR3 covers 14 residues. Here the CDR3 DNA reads TGTGCCAGCAGCACGGGACAGCCTAACTATGGCTACACCTTC. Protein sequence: CASSTGQPNYGYTF. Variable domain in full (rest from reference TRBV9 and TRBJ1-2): DSGVTQTPKHLITATGQRVTLRCSPRSGDLSVYWYQQSLDQGLQFLIQYYNGEERAKGNILERFSAQQFPDLHSELNLSSLELGDSALYFCASSTGQPNYGYTFGSGTRLTVV.

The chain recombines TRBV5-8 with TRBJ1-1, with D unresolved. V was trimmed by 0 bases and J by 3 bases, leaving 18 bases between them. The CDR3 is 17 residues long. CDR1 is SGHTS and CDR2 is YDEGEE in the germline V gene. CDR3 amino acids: CASSLAPRGFGDTEAFF. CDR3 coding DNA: TGTGCCAGCAGCTTGGCCCCCCGGGGATTCGGAGACACTGAAGCTTTCTTT.

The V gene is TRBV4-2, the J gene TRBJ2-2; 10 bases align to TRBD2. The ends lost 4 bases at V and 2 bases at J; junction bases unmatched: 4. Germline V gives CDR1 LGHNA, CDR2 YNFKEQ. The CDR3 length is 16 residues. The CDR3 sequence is CASSPRTSGNTGELFF. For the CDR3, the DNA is TGTGCCAGCAGCCCTCGGACTAGCGGTAACACCGGGGAGCTGTTTTTT.

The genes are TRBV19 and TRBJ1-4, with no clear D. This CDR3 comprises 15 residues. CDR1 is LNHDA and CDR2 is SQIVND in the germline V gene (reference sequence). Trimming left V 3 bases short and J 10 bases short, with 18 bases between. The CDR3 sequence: CASSIVGPRGGKLFF. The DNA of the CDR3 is TGTGCCAGTAGTATTGTGGGCCCCCGTGGTGGAAAACTGTTTTTT.

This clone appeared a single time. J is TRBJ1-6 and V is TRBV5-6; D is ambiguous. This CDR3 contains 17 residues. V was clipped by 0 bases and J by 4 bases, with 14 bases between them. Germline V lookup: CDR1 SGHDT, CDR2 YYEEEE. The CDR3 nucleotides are TGTGCCAGCAGCTTGGCCATAGAGGGCGGATATAATTCACCCCTCCACTTT. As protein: CASSLAIEGGYNSPLHF.

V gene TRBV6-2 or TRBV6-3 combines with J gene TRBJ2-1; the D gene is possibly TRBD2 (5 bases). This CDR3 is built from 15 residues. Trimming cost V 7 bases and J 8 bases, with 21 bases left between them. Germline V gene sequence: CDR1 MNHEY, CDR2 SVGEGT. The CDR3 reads CASTPPPGLRDEQFF. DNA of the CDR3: TGTGCCAGCACCCCGCCTCCCGGGTTGCGGGATGAGCAGTTCTTC.

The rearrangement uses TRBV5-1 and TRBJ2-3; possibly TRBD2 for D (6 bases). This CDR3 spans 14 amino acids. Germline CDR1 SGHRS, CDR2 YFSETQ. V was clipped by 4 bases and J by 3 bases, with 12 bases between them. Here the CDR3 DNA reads TGCGCCAGCAGCCCCCGACGGGGGACAGATACGCAGTATTTT. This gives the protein CASSPRRGTDTQYF.

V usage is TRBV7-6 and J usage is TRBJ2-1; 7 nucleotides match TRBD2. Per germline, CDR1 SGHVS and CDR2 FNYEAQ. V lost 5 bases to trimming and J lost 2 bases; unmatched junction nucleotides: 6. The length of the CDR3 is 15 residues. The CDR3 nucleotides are TGTGCCAGCAGCCCCGAAGCGGGAACCTACAATGAGCAGTTCTTC. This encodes CASSPEAGTYNEQFF.

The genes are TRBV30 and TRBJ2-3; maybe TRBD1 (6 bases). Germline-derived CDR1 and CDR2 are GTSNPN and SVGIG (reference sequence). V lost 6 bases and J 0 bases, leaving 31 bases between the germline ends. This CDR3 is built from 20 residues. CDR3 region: CACLSAQGHLRGSSTDTQYF. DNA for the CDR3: TGTGCCTGCCTCAGCGCCCAGGGACACCTGAGGGGCTCTAGCACAGATACGCAGTATTTT.